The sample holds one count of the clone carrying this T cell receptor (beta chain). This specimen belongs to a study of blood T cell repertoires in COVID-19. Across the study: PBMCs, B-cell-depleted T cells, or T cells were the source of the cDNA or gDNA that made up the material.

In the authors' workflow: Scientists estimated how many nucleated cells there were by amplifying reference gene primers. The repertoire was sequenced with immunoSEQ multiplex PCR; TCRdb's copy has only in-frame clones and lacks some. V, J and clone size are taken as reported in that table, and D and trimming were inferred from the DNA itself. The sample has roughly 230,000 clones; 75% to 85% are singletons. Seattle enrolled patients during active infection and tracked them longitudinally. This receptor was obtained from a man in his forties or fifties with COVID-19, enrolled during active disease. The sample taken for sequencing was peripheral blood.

The CDR3 DNA follows: TGCGCCAGCAGCTCGTCATCGGTGACTAATGAAAAACTGTTTTTT. It translates to CASSSSSVTNEKLFF. The chain combines TRBV5-1 with TRBJ1-4; the D is unclear. The CDR3 consists of 15 residues. V was pared by 3 bases and J by 2 bases, with 11 bases between. Germline values: CDR1 SGHRS, CDR2 YFSETQ.